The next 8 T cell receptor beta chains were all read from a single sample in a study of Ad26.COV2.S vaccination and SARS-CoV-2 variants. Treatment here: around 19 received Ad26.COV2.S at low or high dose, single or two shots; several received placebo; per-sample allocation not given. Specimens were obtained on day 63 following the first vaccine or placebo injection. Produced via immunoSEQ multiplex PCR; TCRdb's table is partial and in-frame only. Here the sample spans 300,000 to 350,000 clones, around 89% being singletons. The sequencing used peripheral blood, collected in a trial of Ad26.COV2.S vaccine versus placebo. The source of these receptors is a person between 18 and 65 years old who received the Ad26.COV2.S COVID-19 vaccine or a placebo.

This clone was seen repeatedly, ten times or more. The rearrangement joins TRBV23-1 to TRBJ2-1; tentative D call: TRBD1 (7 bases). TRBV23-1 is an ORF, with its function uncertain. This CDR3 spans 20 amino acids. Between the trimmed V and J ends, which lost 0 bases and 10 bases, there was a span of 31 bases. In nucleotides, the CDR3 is TGCGCCAGCAGTCAATCGATCCGGGACAGCACGCTCACCGGGGCGGGAGAGCAGTTCTTC. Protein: CASSQSIRDSTLTGAGEQFF.

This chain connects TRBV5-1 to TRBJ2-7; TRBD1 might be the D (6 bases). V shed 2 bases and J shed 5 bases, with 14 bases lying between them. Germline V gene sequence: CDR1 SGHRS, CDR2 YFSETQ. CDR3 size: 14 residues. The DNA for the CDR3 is TGCGCCAGCAGCTTTGGCACAGGGCGGGACGAGCAGTACTTC. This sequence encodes CASSFGTGRDEQYF.

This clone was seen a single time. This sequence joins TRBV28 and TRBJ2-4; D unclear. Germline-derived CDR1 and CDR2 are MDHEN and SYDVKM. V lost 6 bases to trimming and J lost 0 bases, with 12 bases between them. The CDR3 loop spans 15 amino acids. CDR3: CASSPEPLAKNIQYF. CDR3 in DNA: TGTGCCAGCAGCCCCGAGCCTCTAGCCAAAAACATTCAGTACTTC.

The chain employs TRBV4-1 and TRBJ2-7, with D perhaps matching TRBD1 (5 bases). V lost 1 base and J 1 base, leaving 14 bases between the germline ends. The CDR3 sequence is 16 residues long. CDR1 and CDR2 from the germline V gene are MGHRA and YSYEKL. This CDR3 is CASSQADSSASYEQYF. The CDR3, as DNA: TGCGCCAGCAGCCAAGCTGACAGTTCCGCGTCCTACGAGCAGTACTTC.

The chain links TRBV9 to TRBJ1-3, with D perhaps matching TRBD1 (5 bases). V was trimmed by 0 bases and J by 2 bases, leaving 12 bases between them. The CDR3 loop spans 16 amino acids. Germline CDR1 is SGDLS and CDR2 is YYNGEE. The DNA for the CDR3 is TGTGCCAGCAGCGTAGGTAGTATAGGGGCTGGAAACACCATATATTTT. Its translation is CASSVGSIGAGNTIYF.

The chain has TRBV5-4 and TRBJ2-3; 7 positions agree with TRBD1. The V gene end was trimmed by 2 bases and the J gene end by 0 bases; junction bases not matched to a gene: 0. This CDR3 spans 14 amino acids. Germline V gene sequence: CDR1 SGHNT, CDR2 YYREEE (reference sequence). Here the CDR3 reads CASSLQGSTDTQYF. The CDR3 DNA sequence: TGTGCCAGCAGCTTACAGGGGAGCACAGATACGCAGTATTTT.

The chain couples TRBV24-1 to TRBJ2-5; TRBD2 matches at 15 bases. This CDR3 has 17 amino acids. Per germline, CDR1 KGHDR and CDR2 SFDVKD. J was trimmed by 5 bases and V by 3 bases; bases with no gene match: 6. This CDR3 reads CATSDPGTSGRLETQYF. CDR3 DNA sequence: TGTGCCACCAGTGATCCCGGGACTAGCGGGAGGTTGGAGACCCAGTACTTC.

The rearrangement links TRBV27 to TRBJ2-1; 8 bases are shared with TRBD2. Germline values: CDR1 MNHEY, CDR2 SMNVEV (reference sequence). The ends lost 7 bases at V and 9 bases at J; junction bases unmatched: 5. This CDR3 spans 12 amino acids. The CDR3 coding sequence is TGTGCCAGCATTAGCGGGGCCCGTGAGCAGTTCTTC. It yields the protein CASISGAREQFF.